This TCR beta chain came from a study of metastatic and nonmetastatic thyroid tumors. Whole-study context: The authors compared repertoires across blood and tumor or nodule tissue from malignant and benign thyroid patients. Regarding the study as a whole: When malignant thyroid tumors were compared with benign nodules, TCR beta diversity was reportedly significantly higher in the malignant tumors. This held in both blood and tumor samples.

This clone showed up many times. Its antigen is not identified. In the study's own analysis: Using the CDR3 differences seen across clinicopathological groups, the authors built a distant-metastasis classifier for papillary thyroid cancer, which was meant to discriminate distant-metastatic patients. TCRdb ran MiXCR on the PCR reads. The V and J calls reflect TCRdb's pipeline rather than the authors' work. This sample yields roughly 59,000 clones, of which around 16% are seen a single time; roughly a tenth belongs to the top ten. Every patient was untreated before thyroid surgery. Sequenced input: blood. The sequence came from a male donor with papillary thyroid cancer or a benign thyroid nodule (not recorded which). Some clones in this sample may be carry-over from other donors' samples.

In nucleotides, the CDR3 is TGTGCCAGCAGCCCTCGACTAGCGGGCTACGAGCAGTACTTC. Translated: CASSPRLAGYEQYF. The chain uses TRBV14 and TRBJ2-7; 10 positions match TRBD2. The CDR3 is made up of 14 amino acids. The V and J ends lost 4 bases and 3 bases, in that order; junction bases with no gene match: 3. Germline CDR1 SGHDN, CDR2 FVKESK.